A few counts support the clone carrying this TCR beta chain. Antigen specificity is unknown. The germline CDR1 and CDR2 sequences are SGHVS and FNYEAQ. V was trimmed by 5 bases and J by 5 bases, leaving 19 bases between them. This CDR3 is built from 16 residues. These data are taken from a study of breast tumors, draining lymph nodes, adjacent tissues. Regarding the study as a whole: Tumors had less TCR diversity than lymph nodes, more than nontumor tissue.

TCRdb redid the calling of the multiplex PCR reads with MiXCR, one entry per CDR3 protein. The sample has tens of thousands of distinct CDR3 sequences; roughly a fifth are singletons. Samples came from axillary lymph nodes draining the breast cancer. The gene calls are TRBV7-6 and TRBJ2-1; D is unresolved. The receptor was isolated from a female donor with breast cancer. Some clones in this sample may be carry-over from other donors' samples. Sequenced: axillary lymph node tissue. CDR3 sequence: CASSPVSSVAHNEQFF. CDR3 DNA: TGTGCCAGCAGCCCAGTCTCCTCCGTGGCACACAATGAGCAGTTCTTC.